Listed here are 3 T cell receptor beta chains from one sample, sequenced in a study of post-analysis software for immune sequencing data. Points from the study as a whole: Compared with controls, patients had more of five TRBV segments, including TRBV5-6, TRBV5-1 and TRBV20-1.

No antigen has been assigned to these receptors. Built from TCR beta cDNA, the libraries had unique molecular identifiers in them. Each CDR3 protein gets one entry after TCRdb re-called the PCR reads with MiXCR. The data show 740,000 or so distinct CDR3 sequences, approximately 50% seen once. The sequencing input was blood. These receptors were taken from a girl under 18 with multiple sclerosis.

Here the CDR3 reads CASSQDETPQETQYF. The CDR3, as DNA: TGCGCCAGCAGCCAAGACGAGACACCCCAAGAGACCCAGTACTTC. This chain links TRBV4-1 with TRBJ2-5, with unresolved D. Between the trimmed V and J ends, which lost 0 bases and 1 base, there was a span of 9 bases. The germline V gene encodes CDR1 MGHRA and CDR2 YSYEKL. The length of the CDR3 is 15 residues.

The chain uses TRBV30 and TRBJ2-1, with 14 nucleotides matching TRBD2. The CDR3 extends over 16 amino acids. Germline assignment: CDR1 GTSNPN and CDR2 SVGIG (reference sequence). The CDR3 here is CAISGLAGVSYNEQFF. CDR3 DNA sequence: TGTGCAATCTCGGGACTAGCGGGGGTCTCCTACAATGAGCAGTTCTTC.

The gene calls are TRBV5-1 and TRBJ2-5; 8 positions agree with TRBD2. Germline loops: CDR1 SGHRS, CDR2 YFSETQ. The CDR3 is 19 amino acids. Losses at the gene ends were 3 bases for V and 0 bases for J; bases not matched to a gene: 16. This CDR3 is CASSWMGSGALPYQETQYF. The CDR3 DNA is TGCGCCAGCAGCTGGATGGGTAGCGGGGCCTTACCGTACCAAGAGACCCAGTACTTC.